This T cell receptor (beta chain) was recorded in a study of cytomegalovirus exposure and HLA in healthy donors. Germline assignment: CDR1 MNHNS and CDR2 SASEGT. The germline V and J ends were trimmed by 8 bases and 1 base, with 11 bases remaining between them. The CDR3 is 13 residues long. PCR used 60 Vbeta primers and 13 Jbeta primers. Profiled with immunoSEQ multiplex PCR; TCRdb holds only in-frame clones, not every one. The sample lists 75,000 to 90,000 clones, around 70% occurring once. With respect to this clone: The target antigen is unknown.

Findings and limits, study-wide: Clonal expansion was found to be greater in HLA-associated TCR beta chains than in equally common others in a later analysis. The CMV antigen specificity of a few CMV-associated chains was confirmed through in vitro analysis.

Sequences were obtained from PBMCs. The source of this sequence is a woman aged 40 to 50 in good health and CMV-seropositive. The chain couples TRBV6-1 to TRBJ2-5; D gene uncertain. In DNA, the CDR3 is TGTGCCAGCCTGGCGCAGGTCCAAGAGACCCAGTACTTC. Amino acids: CASLAQVQETQYF.